Presented here are 5 T cell receptor beta chains from one specimen sequenced in a study of control samples from healthy donors and cancer patients. Clones were sequenced by immunoSEQ multiplex PCR, and TCRdb holds only the in-frame ones, with some missing. The sample lists approximately 60,000 clones, just over 90% occurring once. Source material: PBMCs. The receptors derive from a woman aged 45-65 years with colorectal cancer.

In this sample, this clone turned up once. The rearrangement uses TRBV6-5 and TRBJ2-3, with 9 bases aligning to TRBD1. Germline-derived CDR1 and CDR2 are MNHEY and SVGAGI. The CDR3 consists of 14 residues. J gave up 6 bases and V 7 bases, and 8 bases lay outside the gene matches. This CDR3 reads CASTPGQGSDTQYF. CDR3 coding DNA: TGTGCCAGCACCCCGGGACAGGGATCGGATACGCAGTATTTT.

V gene TRBV7-2 combines with J gene TRBJ2-5; D possibly corresponds to TRBD1 (5 bases). The CDR3 runs 15 residues. Germline lookup yields CDR1 SGHTA and CDR2 FQGNSA. Trimming shortened V by 3 bases and J by 1 base, and 12 bases separated the two germline ends. Here the CDR3 reads CASSFGLDSQETQYF. The CDR3 nucleotides are TGTGCCAGCAGCTTTGGTTTAGACAGCCAAGAGACCCAGTACTTC.

The chain employs TRBV3-1 (or the pseudogene TRBV3-2) and TRBJ2-7; no definite D call. Germline V gene sequence: CDR1 LGHDT, CDR2 YNNKEL (reference sequence). Trimming removed 1 base at V and 5 bases at J, with 6 bases between. The CDR3 is made up of 12 amino acids. The CDR3 is CASSQVGDEQYF. In DNA form, the CDR3 reads TGTGCCAGCAGCCAAGTAGGCGACGAGCAGTACTTC.

The J gene is TRBJ2-5, the V gene TRBV19, with D perhaps TRBD1 or TRBD2 (5 bases each). CDR1 is LNHDA and CDR2 is SQIVND in the germline V gene (reference sequence). V was trimmed by 1 base and J by 7 bases, leaving 22 bases between them. This CDR3 is 17 amino acids long. Here the CDR3 reads CASSIARSEGSWGTQYF. CDR3 nucleotide sequence: TGTGCCAGTAGTATAGCACGATCCGAGGGGTCCTGGGGGACCCAGTACTTC.

The gene calls are TRBV7-8 and TRBJ1-1; 7 nucleotides align to TRBD1. Germline loops: CDR1 SGHVS, CDR2 FQNEAQ. This CDR3 region has 16 residues. V was pared by 6 bases and J by 1 base, with 11 bases of the junction left unmatched. In DNA, the CDR3 is TGTGCCAGCAGGTCCCGGGACAGTGGAGGGAACACTGAAGCTTTCTTT. As protein: CASRSRDSGGNTEAFF.